This TCR beta chain appears in the sequencing data of a study of T cells after yellow fever vaccination. Study-level findings and limits: The CD4 compartment and the CD8 compartment contained a small share of clonotypes in common.

About this clonotype: Its matching antigen is unknown.

TCRdb analysed the 5' RACE reads with MiXCR anew, one entry per CDR3 protein. The sample has about 580,000 distinct CDR3 sequences, about a sixth seen once. The germline CDR1 and CDR2 sequences are SGHAT and FQNNGV. V was clipped by 1 base and J by 4 bases, with 8 bases between them. CDR3 size: 13 residues. Specimen: PBMCs, collected less than 6 days after the first yellow fever vaccination. The chain is built from TRBV11-2 and TRBJ2-7; D call uncertain. The receptor comes from a man younger than 35 who received the YFV17D yellow fever vaccine. The CDR3 region is CASSLVPSYEQYV. CDR3 DNA sequence: TGTGCCAGCAGCTTAGTACCCTCTTACGAGCAGTACGTC.